The 27 T cell receptor beta chains reported below all come from one sample, sequenced in a study of T cell responses to AZD1222 COVID-19 vaccine. TCRdb's copy holds only in-frame clones and misses some; the assay was immunoSEQ multiplex PCR. In the table there are around 140,000 clones, approximately 90% of which are singletons. Sequencing was performed on peripheral blood, taken on day 0 of AZD1222 vaccination. The origin of the receptors is an adult in good health.

The chain combines TRBV21-1 with TRBJ1-1. TRBV21-1 represents a pseudogene. The CDR3 is 15 amino acids. The chain's CDR3 is CASSNIPGRKTEAFF. CDR3 bases: TGTGCCAGCAGCAACATTCCGGGACGCAAGACTGAAGCTTTCTTT.

The DNA of the CDR3 is TGTGCCAGCAGCCAAGATGCCGGGCAGGGGAATCAGCCCCAGCATTTT. Translation: CASSQDAGQGNQPQHF. J is TRBJ1-5 and V is TRBV3-1 (or the pseudogene TRBV3-2); D possibly corresponds to TRBD1 (6 bases). Germline V gene data show CDR1 as LGHDT and CDR2 as YNNKEL (reference sequence). V gave up 0 bases and J gave up 4 bases, with 13 bases separating them. The CDR3 is 16 amino acids.

The chain employs TRBV2 and TRBJ2-7; D is unresolved. The CDR3 is made up of 17 amino acids. The ends were cut back, 2 bases at V and 3 bases at J, with 20 bases in the middle. Per the germline V gene, CDR1 is SNHLY and CDR2 is FYNNEI. The CDR3 loop reads CASSETPLMTDGYEQYF. In DNA form, the CDR3 reads TGTGCCAGCAGTGAAACCCCACTAATGACGGACGGCTACGAGCAGTACTTC.

The chain is built from TRBV6-6 and TRBJ2-1; 8 positions match TRBD2. The germline V gene encodes CDR1 MNHNY and CDR2 SVGAGI (reference sequence). CDR3 length equals 14 residues. J was trimmed by 9 bases and V by 8 bases; bases with no gene match: 12. This CDR3 is CASLREGGPLEQFF. Here the CDR3 DNA reads TGTGCCAGCCTCCGGGAGGGGGGGCCACTTGAGCAGTTCTTC.

This CDR3 reads CASSLSRNTGELFF. The CDR3 DNA reads TGTGCCAGCAGCTTGAGCAGGAACACCGGGGAGCTGTTTTTT. The chain couples TRBV7-3 to TRBJ2-2; D is unclear. CDR1 is SGHTA and CDR2 is FQGTGA in the germline V gene. This CDR3 is 14 amino acids long. Trimming took 3 bases from V and 1 from J, leaving 6 bases between them.

The chain uses TRBV28 and TRBJ2-1; D gene ambiguous. Germline loops: CDR1 MDHEN, CDR2 SYDVKM. The germline V and J ends were trimmed by 5 bases and 10 bases, with 9 bases remaining between them. The CDR3 length is 11 residues. The CDR3 protein is CASSRHLEQFF. The CDR3 DNA reads as TGTGCCAGCAGTCGGCACCTCGAGCAGTTCTTC. Supplemented by reference TRBV28 and TRBJ2-1, the full variable domain reads DVKVTQSSRYLVKRTGEKVFLECVQDMDHENMFWYRQDPGLGLRLIYFSYDVKMKEKGDIPEGYSVSREKKERFSLILESASTNQTSMYLCASSRHLEQFFGPGTRLTVL.

The V and J genes are TRBV4-1 and TRBJ2-7; the D gene is possibly TRBD2 (5 bases). This CDR3 comprises 15 residues. V lost 0 bases, J lost 11 bases, and 20 bases lay in between. From germline, CDR1 is MGHRA and CDR2 YSYEKL. The CDR3 reads CASSQDPGSMMEEYF. CDR3 bases: TGCGCCAGCAGCCAAGACCCGGGGAGTATGATGGAGGAGTACTTC.

V gene TRBV28 combines with J gene TRBJ2-5; D tentatively fits TRBD1 or TRBD2 (5 bases each). Deletions cut 4 bases from V and 5 bases from J, with 20 bases between. This CDR3 has 16 residues. Germline V gene lookup returns CDR1 MDHEN and CDR2 SYDVKM. The CDR3 DNA is TGTGCCAGCAGTTCCCTCTCCGGGACGCTGGGGGAGACCCAGTACTTC. This codes for CASSSLSGTLGETQYF.

The rearrangement joins TRBV5-6 to TRBJ1-1, with TRBD1 identical over 10 bases. The CDR3 has 14 amino acids. The V segment lost 0 bases and the J segment 7 bases; nucleotides outside the gene matches: 3. Germline CDR1 and CDR2: SGHDT and YYEEEE. CDR3 DNA sequence: TGTGCCAGCAGCTTGGGACAGGGGGCCATTGAAGCTTTCTTT. Amino acids: CASSLGQGAIEAFF. The variable domain in full, completed from reference TRBV5-6 and TRBJ1-1, reads DAGVTQSPTHLIKTRGQQVTLRCSPKSGHDTVSWYQQALGQGPQFIFQYYEEEERQRGNFPDRFSGHQFPNYSSELNVNALLLGDSALYLCASSLGQGAIEAFFGQGTRLTVV.

The chain carries TRBV11-2 and TRBJ2-7; 8 nucleotides align to TRBD2. CDR1 SGHAT and CDR2 FQNNGV come from the germline V gene. The CDR3 consists of 15 residues. Losses at the gene ends were 6 bases for V and 5 bases for J; bases not matched to a gene: 12. The CDR3 region is CASRPGRTSGHEQYF. The CDR3 nucleotides are TGTGCCAGCAGACCTGGGAGAACTAGCGGTCACGAGCAGTACTTC.

The rearrangement links TRBV2 to TRBJ2-2; 15 bases match TRBD2. The trim removed 6 bases at V and 2 bases at J, leaving 7 bases unmatched. CDR3 length equals 18 residues. Germline V CDR1 and CDR2: SNHLY, FYNNEI. CDR3 bases: TGTGCCAGCAGGCCGGGACTAGCGGGGGGACCTAACACCGGGGAGCTGTTTTTT. Protein product: CASRPGLAGGPNTGELFF.

The rearrangement uses TRBV7-9 and TRBJ2-5; 13 bases line up with TRBD2. J gave up 4 bases and V 10 bases, and 9 bases lay outside the gene matches. The V gene's germline CDR1 is SEHNR and CDR2 FQNEAQ (reference sequence). The CDR3 spans 15 residues. The CDR3 sequence: CATPGLAGNGETQYF. The CDR3 DNA sequence: TGTGCCACCCCGGGACTAGCGGGGAACGGAGAGACCCAGTACTTC.

This chain uses TRBV3-1 (or the pseudogene TRBV3-2) with TRBJ2-7, with 9 positions matching TRBD2. After removal of 4 bases from V and 0 bases from J, the junction contained 4 bases not matched to a gene. Germline V gene data show CDR1 as LGHDT and CDR2 as YNNKEL (reference sequence). The CDR3 loop spans 15 amino acids. CDR3 residues: CASSPLAGNSYEQYF. For the CDR3, the DNA is TGTGCCAGCAGCCCTCTAGCGGGGAACTCCTACGAGCAGTACTTC.

The chain joins TRBV28 to TRBJ1-5; D may be TRBD1 (5 bases). Trimming pared 8 bases from V and 5 bases from J, leaving 16 bases between. CDR3 size: 14 residues. Looked up from germline, CDR1 is MDHEN and CDR2 is SYDVKM. The CDR3 sequence is CASQNPGHDQPQHF. CDR3 bases: TGTGCCAGCCAGAACCCAGGGCACGATCAGCCCCAGCATTTT.

This chain links TRBV7-2 with TRBJ2-3; either TRBD1 or TRBD2 may fit D (6 bases each). There are 17 residues in the CDR3. CDR1 is SGHTA and CDR2 is FQGNSA in the germline V gene. Trimming pared 3 bases from V and 3 bases from J, leaving 19 bases between. The DNA of the CDR3 is TGTGCCAGCAGCTTTAGGCCGCCGTGGGGGGCGACAGATACGCAGTATTTT. It codes for CASSFRPPWGATDTQYF.

The genes are TRBV2 and TRBJ1-4; the D is unclear. Germline V lookup: CDR1 SNHLY, CDR2 FYNNEI. Trimming took 1 base from V and 3 from J, leaving 9 bases between them. The CDR3 consists of 15 residues. CDR3 protein: CASSEVGRSNEKLFF. In nucleotides, the CDR3 is TGTGCCAGCAGTGAAGTAGGCCGTTCTAATGAAAAACTGTTTTTT.

This clone was recorded at least ten times. The V call is TRBV6-4, the J call TRBJ2-3; 16 bases map to TRBD2. Per the germline V gene, CDR1 is MRHNA and CDR2 is SNTAGT. This CDR3 comprises 19 residues. The V and J ends lost 0 bases and 2 bases, in that order; junction bases with no gene match: 5. The CDR3 sequence is CASSDSGTSGGGFTDTQYF. The CDR3 region has the DNA TGTGCCAGCAGTGACTCCGGGACTAGCGGGGGGGGTTTCACAGATACGCAGTATTTT.

The chain employs TRBV21-1 and TRBJ1-5. TRBV21-1 is described as a pseudogene. The CDR3 has 14 amino acids. CDR3: CASSKGRAPQPQHF. Written as DNA, the CDR3 is TGTGCCAGCAGCAAAGGGAGGGCCCCTCAGCCCCAGCATTTT.

The V gene is TRBV27, the J gene TRBJ1-6; D call uncertain. The CDR3 sequence is 16 residues long. V dropped 6 bases and J dropped 7 bases, with 19 bases sitting between them. CDR1 MNHEY and CDR2 SMNVEV come from the germline V gene (reference sequence). In nucleotides, the CDR3 is TGTGCCAGCAGACAACCGGGCCTAACGGGAAATTCACCCCTCCACTTT. Residues: CASRQPGLTGNSPLHF.

Here the CDR3 reads CAWSPGLAGYGEQFF. In nucleotides, the CDR3 is TGTGCCTGGAGCCCGGGACTAGCGGGGTATGGTGAGCAGTTCTTC. The rearrangement links TRBV30 to TRBJ2-1; the match to TRBD2 covers 13 bases. With V trimmed by 3 bases and J by 9 bases, 8 bases remained unmatched. The CDR3 covers 15 residues. Germline V gene sequence: CDR1 GTSNPN, CDR2 SVGIG (reference sequence).

The rearrangement uses TRBV5-6 and TRBJ1-5; 7 bases fit TRBD1. The CDR3 consists of 14 residues. Trimming took 5 bases from V and 6 from J; bases not matched to a gene: 8. The germline CDR1 and CDR2 sequences are SGHDT and YYEEEE. The CDR3 region is CASSIRGRVQPQHF. The CDR3 DNA sequence: TGTGCCAGCAGTATAAGGGGGCGGGTTCAGCCCCAGCATTTT.

The chain carries TRBV5-1 and TRBJ1-2; D not certain. V lost 8 bases, J lost 4 bases, and 12 bases lay in between. Per the germline V gene, CDR1 is SGHRS and CDR2 is YFSETQ. The CDR3 has 12 amino acids. The CDR3 here is CASSRETYGYTF. The CDR3 DNA follows: TGCGCCAGTTCCCGGGAGACCTATGGCTACACCTTC.

This rearrangement joins TRBV6-4 to TRBJ2-1; 11 positions agree with TRBD2. V lost 2 bases and J lost 6; bases outside the gene matches: 6. The CDR3 is 16 amino acids. The germline CDR1 and CDR2 sequences are MRHNA and SNTAGT. The CDR3 DNA follows: TGTGCCAGCAGTGACGGTGGGGGGACTAGCGGCAATGAGCAGTTCTTC. This gives the protein CASSDGGGTSGNEQFF.

This chain joins TRBV24-1 and TRBJ2-2; D tentatively fits TRBD1 or TRBD2 (5 bases each). The CDR3 totals 15 residues. Germline V gives CDR1 KGHDR, CDR2 SFDVKD. The V and J ends lost 5 bases and 2 bases respectively, with 11 bases between them. The CDR3 bases are TGTGCCACCAGTGCCCCGGGACCCAACACCGGGGAGCTGTTTTTT. This translates into CATSAPGPNTGELFF.

This clone was picked up one time. The rearrangement joins TRBV2 to TRBJ1-5, with D hard to call. CDR3 size: 14 residues. Germline-derived CDR1 and CDR2 are SNHLY and FYNNEI. The V end was cut by 6 bases, the J end by 1 base, with 10 bases between. CDR3 protein: CASRGGGSNQPQHF. Here the CDR3 DNA reads TGTGCCAGCAGGGGTGGAGGGAGCAATCAGCCCCAGCATTTT.

The V gene is TRBV30, the J gene TRBJ1-2, with 9 bases matching TRBD1. The length of the CDR3 is 14 residues. Germline V gives CDR1 GTSNPN, CDR2 SVGIG (reference sequence). V lost 4 bases, J lost 1 base, and 4 bases stayed unmatched. The CDR3 is CAWTRTGDNYGYTF. The CDR3 DNA follows: TGTGCCTGGACCAGGACAGGGGATAACTATGGCTACACCTTC.

The rearrangement uses TRBV28 and TRBJ2-1; TRBD2 matches 7 bases. CDR3 length: 13 residues. Germline lookup yields CDR1 MDHEN and CDR2 SYDVKM. The V segment lost 5 bases and the J segment 10 bases; nucleotides outside the gene matches: 8. The CDR3 spells CASSNPQAGEQFF. As DNA, the CDR3 is TGTGCCAGCAGTAACCCCCAAGCGGGGGAGCAGTTCTTC.